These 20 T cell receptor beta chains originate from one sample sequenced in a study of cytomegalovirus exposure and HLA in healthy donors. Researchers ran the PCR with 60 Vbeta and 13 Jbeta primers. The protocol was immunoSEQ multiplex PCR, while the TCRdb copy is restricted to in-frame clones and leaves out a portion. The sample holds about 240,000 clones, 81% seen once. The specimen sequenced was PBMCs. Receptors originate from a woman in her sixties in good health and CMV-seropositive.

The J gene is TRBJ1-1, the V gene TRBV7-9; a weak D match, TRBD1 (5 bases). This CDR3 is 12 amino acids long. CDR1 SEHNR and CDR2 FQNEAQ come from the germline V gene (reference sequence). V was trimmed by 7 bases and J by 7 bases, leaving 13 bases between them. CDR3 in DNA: TGTGCCAGCACCCTCGGGGGGGGTGAAGCTTTCTTT. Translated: CASTLGGGEAFF.

Here the CDR3 reads CASSFTRTGVDTEAFF. Here the CDR3 DNA reads TGCGCCAGCAGCTTCACCCGGACTGGAGTAGACACTGAAGCTTTCTTT. The chain combines TRBV5-1 with TRBJ1-1; D gene unclear. CDR3 length: 16 amino acids. Trimming pared 2 bases from V and 3 bases from J, leaving 17 bases between. Germline CDR1 is SGHRS and CDR2 is YFSETQ. The full variable domain, in which reference TRBV5-1 and TRBJ1-1 provide the parts outside the CDR3, is KAGVTQTPRYLIKTRGQQVTLSCSPISGHRSVSWYQQTPGQGLQFLFEYFSETQRNKGNFPGRFSGRQFSNSRSEMNVSTLELGDSALYLCASSFTRTGVDTEAFFGQGTRLTVV.

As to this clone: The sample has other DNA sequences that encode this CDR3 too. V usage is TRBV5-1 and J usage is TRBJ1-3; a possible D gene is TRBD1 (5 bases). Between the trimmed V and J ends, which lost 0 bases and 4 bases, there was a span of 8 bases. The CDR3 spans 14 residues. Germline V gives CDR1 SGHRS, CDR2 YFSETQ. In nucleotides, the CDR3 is TGCGCCAGCAGCTTGGCAGGGTACGGAAACACCATATATTTT. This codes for CASSLAGYGNTIYF.

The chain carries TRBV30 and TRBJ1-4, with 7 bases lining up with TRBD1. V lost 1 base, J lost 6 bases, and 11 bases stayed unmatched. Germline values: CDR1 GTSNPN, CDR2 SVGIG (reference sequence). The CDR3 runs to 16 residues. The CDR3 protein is CAWSDLMTGFYEKLFF. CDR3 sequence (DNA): TGTGCCTGGAGTGACCTGATGACAGGGTTTTATGAAAAACTGTTTTTT.

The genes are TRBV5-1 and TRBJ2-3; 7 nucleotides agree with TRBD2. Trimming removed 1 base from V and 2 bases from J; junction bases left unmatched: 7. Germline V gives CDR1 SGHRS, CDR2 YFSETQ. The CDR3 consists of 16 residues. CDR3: CASSLYPGGITDTQYF. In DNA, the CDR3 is TGCGCCAGCAGCTTGTATCCGGGAGGAATCACAGATACGCAGTATTTT.

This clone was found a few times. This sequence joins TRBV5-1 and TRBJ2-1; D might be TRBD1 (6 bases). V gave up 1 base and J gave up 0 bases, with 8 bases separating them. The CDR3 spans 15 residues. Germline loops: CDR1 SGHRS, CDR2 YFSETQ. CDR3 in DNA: TGCGCCAGCAGCTTGCAGGGGAGCTCCTACAATGAGCAGTTCTTC. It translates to CASSLQGSSYNEQFF.

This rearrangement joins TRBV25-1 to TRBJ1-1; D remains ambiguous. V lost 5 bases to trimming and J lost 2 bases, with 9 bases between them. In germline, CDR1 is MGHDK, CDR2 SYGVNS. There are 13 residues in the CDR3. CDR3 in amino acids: CASSLARNTEAFF. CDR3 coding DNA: TGTGCCAGCAGTCTCGCGAGAAACACTGAAGCTTTCTTT. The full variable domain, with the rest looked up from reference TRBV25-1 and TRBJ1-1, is EADIYQTPRYLVIGTGKKITLECSQTMGHDKMYWYQQDPGMELHLIHYSYGVNSTEKGDLSSESTVSRIRTEHFPLTLESARPSHTSQYLCASSLARNTEAFFGQGTRLTVV.

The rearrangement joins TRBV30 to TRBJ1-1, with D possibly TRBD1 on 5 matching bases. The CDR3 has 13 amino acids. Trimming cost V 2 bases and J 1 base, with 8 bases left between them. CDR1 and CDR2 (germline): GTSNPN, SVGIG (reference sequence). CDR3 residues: CAWSQQGNTEAFF. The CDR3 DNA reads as TGTGCCTGGAGTCAGCAGGGGAACACTGAAGCTTTCTTT.

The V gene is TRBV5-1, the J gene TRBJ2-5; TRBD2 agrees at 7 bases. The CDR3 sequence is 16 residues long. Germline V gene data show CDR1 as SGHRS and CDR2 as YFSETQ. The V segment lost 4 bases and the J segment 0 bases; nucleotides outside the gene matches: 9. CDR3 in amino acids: CASSIGTTLYQETQYF. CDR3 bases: TGCGCCAGCAGCATCGGGACTACCCTGTACCAAGAGACCCAGTACTTC.

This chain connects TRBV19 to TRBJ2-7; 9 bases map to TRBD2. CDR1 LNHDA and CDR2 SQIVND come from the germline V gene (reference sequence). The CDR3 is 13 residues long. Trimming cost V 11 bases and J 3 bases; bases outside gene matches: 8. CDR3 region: CASAGGGGYEQYF. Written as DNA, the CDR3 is TGTGCCTCAGCGGGAGGCGGGGGCTACGAGCAGTACTTC.

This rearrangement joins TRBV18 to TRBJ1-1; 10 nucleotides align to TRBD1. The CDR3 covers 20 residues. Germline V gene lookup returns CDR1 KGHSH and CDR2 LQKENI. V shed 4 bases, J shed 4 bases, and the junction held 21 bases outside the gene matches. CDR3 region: CASSLYPKTGGDGVTTEAFF. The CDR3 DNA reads TGTGCCAGCTCACTTTATCCTAAGACAGGGGGCGACGGAGTGACCACTGAAGCTTTCTTT. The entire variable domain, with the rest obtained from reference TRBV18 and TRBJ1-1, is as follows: NAGVMQNPRHLVRRRGQEARLRCSPMKGHSHVYWYRQLPEEGLKFMVYLQKENIIDESGMPKERFSAEFPKEGPSILRIQQVVRGDSAAYFCASSLYPKTGGDGVTTEAFFGQGTRLTVV.

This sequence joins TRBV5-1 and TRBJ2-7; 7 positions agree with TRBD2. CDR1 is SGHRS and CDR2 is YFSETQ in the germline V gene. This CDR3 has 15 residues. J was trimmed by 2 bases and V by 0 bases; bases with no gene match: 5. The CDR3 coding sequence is TGCGCCAGCAGCTTGGCCCACGGGGGGACCTACGAGCAGTACTTC. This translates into CASSLAHGGTYEQYF.

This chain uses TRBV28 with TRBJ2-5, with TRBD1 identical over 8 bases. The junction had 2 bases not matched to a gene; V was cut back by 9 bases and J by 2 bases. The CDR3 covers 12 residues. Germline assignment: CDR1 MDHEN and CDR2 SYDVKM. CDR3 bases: TGTGCCAGTCGACAGGGGCAAGAGACCCAGTACTTC. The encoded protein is CASRQGQETQYF.

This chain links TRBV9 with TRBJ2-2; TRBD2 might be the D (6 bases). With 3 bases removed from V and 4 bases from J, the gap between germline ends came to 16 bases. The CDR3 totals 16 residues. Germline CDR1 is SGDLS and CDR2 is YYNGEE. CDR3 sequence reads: CASSALGGSVTGELFF. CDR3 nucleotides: TGTGCCAGCAGCGCCCTGGGAGGTAGCGTCACCGGGGAGCTGTTTTTT.

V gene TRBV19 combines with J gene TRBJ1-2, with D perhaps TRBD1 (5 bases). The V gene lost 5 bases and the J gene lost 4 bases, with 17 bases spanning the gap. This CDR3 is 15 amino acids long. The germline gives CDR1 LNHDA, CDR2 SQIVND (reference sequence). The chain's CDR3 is CASSPQGITGYGYTF. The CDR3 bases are TGTGCCAGTAGTCCCCAGGGAATTACCGGCTATGGCTACACCTTC. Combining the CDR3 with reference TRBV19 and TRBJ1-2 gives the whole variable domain DGGITQSPKYLFRKEGQNVTLSCEQNLNHDAMYWYRQDPGQGLRLIYYSQIVNDFQKGDIAEGYSVSREKKESFPLTVTSAQKNPTAFYLCASSPQGITGYGYTFGSGTRLTVV.

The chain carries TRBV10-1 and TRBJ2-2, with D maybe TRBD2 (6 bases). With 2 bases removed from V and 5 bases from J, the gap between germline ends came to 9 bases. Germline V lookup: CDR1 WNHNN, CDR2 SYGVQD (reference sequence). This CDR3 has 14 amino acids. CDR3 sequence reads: CASSEPGRTGELFF. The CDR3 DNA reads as TGCGCCAGCAGTGAGCCGGGGAGGACCGGGGAGCTGTTTTTT.

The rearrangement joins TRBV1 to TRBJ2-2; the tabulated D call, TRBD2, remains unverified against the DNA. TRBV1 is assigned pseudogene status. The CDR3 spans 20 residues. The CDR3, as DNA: TGCACCAGCAGCCGATTTAGCGGGAGATCCCGCACTTTTAACACCGGGGAGCTGTTTTTT. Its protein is CTSSRFSGRSRTFNTGELFF.

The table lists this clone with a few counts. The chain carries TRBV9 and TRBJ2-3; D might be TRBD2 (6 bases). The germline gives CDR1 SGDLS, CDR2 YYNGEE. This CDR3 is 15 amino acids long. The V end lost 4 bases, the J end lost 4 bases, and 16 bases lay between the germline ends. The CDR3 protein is CASSPGLRGPDTQYF. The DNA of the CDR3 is TGTGCCAGCAGCCCGGGCCTGCGGGGCCCAGATACGCAGTATTTT.

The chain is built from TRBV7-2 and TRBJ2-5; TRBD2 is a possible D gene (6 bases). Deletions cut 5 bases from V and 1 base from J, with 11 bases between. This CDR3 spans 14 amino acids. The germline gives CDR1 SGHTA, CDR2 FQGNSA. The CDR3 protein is CASSTEGLQETQYF. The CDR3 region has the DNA TGTGCCAGCAGCACCGAGGGACTCCAAGAGACCCAGTACTTC.

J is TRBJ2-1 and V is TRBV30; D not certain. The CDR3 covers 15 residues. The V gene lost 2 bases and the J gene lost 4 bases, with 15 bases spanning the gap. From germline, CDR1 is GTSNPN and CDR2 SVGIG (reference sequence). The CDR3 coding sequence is TGTGCCTGGAGTCGACTTGGATCCCCGTACAATGAGCAGTTCTTC. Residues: CAWSRLGSPYNEQFF.